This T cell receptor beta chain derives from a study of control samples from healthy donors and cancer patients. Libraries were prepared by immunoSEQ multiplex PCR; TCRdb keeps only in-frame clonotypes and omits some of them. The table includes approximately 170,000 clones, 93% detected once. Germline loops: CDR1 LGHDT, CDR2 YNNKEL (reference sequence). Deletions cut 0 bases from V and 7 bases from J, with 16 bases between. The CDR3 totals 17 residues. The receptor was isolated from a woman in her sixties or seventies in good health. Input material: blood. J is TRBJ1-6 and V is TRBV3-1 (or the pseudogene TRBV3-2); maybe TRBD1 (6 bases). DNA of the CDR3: TGTGCCAGCAGCCAAGAACAGACAGGATATTCAAATTCACCCCTCCACTTT. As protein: CASSQEQTGYSNSPLHF.